One sample yielded the 6 T cell receptor beta chains listed below, sequenced in a study of T cells in Graves' hyperthyroidism and ophthalmopathy (dated by TCRdb to between 2018 and 2021). The library was obtained by multiplex PCR. The data were produced on an Illumina HiSeq 2000. The TCR beta CDR3 regions were amplified from the RNA transcripts. A first-round RT-PCR of the TCR CDR3 used the HTBI primer set with the Qiagen OneStep RT-PCR kit. TCRdb handled the public reads itself, with Q25 trimming in fastp and clone calling in MiXCR, and kept productive beta chains. Rows merge per CDR3 protein into single entries with the most common DNA and genes. The sample includes about 590,000 distinct CDR3 sequences, with more than 15% observed a single time. The top ten hold approximately 7% of the sample. The specimen was blood. Receptors originate from a woman in her 30s with Graves' hyperthyroidism.

V and J are TRBV20-1 and TRBJ2-5, with a possible D match to TRBD2 (6 bases). The CDR3 runs to 12 residues. V lost 6 bases to trimming and J lost 1 base, with 9 bases between them. Germline V lookup: CDR1 DFQATT, CDR2 SNEGSKA (reference sequence). CDR3 bases: TGCAGTGCGCCACTAGCCCAAGAGACCCAGTACTTC. Translated, it gives CSAPLAQETQYF.

CDR3 in amino acids: CASRTTRGAGYEQYF. CDR3 nucleotides: TGTGCCAGCAGGACTACCAGGGGGGCTGGTTACGAGCAGTACTTC. This chain uses TRBV6-1 with TRBJ2-7; D is possibly TRBD1 (7 bases). The length of the CDR3 is 15 residues. Trimming pared 6 bases from V and 4 bases from J, leaving 19 bases between. Germline V gene sequence: CDR1 MNHNS, CDR2 SASEGT.

This clonotype was seen many times. The V call is TRBV2, the J call TRBJ1-1; the D is unclear. Germline V lookup: CDR1 SNHLY, CDR2 FYNNEI. The CDR3 totals 15 residues. The V and J ends lost 3 bases and 0 bases respectively, with 11 bases between them. The CDR3 is CASSDRGGLNTEAFF. The CDR3 DNA follows: TGTGCCAGCAGTGACCGGGGAGGCCTGAACACTGAAGCTTTCTTT.

This clonotype was picked up many times. The rearrangement links TRBV28 to TRBJ1-5; D unresolved. Trimming stripped 2 bases from V and 7 bases from J, with 15 bases between. The CDR3 extends over 15 amino acids. Germline V gene sequence: CDR1 MDHEN, CDR2 SYDVKM. This CDR3 reads CASSLARSGSQPQHF. The CDR3 DNA sequence: TGTGCCAGCAGTTTAGCCCGTAGCGGCAGCCAGCCCCAGCATTTT.

The chain combines TRBV7-9 with TRBJ2-7; D gene ambiguous. V was shortened by 5 bases and J by 2 bases, with 10 bases between the two germline ends. Germline loops: CDR1 SEHNR, CDR2 FQNEAQ (reference sequence). The CDR3 runs 13 residues. CDR3 nucleotides: TGTGCCAGCAGCCACCCGTTAGCCTACGAGCAGTACTTC. It encodes CASSHPLAYEQYF.

V gene TRBV7-9 combines with J gene TRBJ2-1; 9 nucleotides align to TRBD2. Germline trimming cut 5 bases from V and 6 bases from J; bases unmatched to any gene: 11. Per germline, CDR1 SEHNR and CDR2 FQNEAQ (reference sequence). The CDR3 sequence is 16 residues long. This chain's CDR3 is CASSPREGWPVNEQFF. The CDR3 DNA reads TGTGCCAGCAGCCCGCGGGAGGGGTGGCCGGTCAATGAGCAGTTCTTC.